This entry describes one T cell receptor beta chain. The entry originates in a study of T cell changes during pregnancy in multiple sclerosis. Profiled with immunoSEQ multiplex PCR; TCRdb holds only in-frame clones, not every one. This repertoire shows around 110,000 clones, around 93% found once; its top ten account for approximately 1.5%. Germline assignment: CDR1 LNHDA and CDR2 SQIVND (reference sequence). Trimming stripped 7 bases from V and 7 bases from J, with 19 bases between. There are 14 residues in the CDR3. The sequencing used peripheral blood, collected after pregnancy. This sequence was found in a female donor with multiple sclerosis, enrolled in a pregnancy study. The V gene is TRBV19, the J gene TRBJ1-2; D gene unclear. This chain's CDR3 is CASNLFDGRAGYTF. The CDR3 coding sequence is TGTGCCAGTAACTTATTCGACGGGAGGGCTGGCTACACCTTC. Using reference TRBV19 and TRBJ1-2 for the parts outside the CDR3, the full variable domain is DGGITQSPKYLFRKEGQNVTLSCEQNLNHDAMYWYRQDPGQGLRLIYYSQIVNDFQKGDIAEGYSVSREKKESFPLTVTSAQKNPTAFYLCASNLFDGRAGYTFGSGTRLTVV.